This TCR beta chain is from a study of blood T cell repertoires in COVID-19. Study-level background: The origin of the acute and convalescent COVID-19 samples was the United States, Italy and Spain. T cells, B-cell-depleted T cells, or PBMCs supplied cDNA or gDNA.

Per the study methods: Estimates of nucleated cell counts were drawn from the amplification of reference gene primers. Profiled with immunoSEQ multiplex PCR; TCRdb holds only in-frame clones, not every one. The D gene and trimming were derived from the DNA, and the V and J assignments and clone size from that table. This sample has almost 200,000 clones; about 82% occur once, and the top ten carry 0.9% to 0.95%. V was shortened by 0 bases and J by 5 bases, with 11 bases between the two germline ends. The CDR3 loop spans 15 amino acids. Per germline, CDR1 MGHRA and CDR2 YSYEKL. Patients of the Seattle cohort, enrolled during active infection, were followed longitudinally.

This chain links TRBV4-1 with TRBJ2-1; the D is unclear. The clonotype was recovered from a man in his sixties with COVID-19, enrolled during active disease. Sequenced input: peripheral blood. CDR3 nucleotides: TGCGCCAGCAGCCAAGATGGCACACTAAACAATGAGCAGTTCTTC. Translation gives CASSQDGTLNNEQFF.